This TCR beta chain was identified during a study of human thymus T cells (dated by TCRdb to about 2020). With regard to the full study: TCR alpha and beta repertoires from roughly eight infant thymus samples and a few related peripheral blood samples were characterized in the study. Donor ages ranging from about 6 to 250 days were recorded, and roughly six male and a couple of female infants were included in the cohort.

This clone is a singleton in its sample. Its specific antigen is unknown. No much larger clonotype is one base removed from it; base qualities were not supplied. Thymus tissue was collected as surgical resects that were removed during corrective cardiac surgery. In Finland, the donors were immunologically healthy infants who were having open corrective cardiac surgery for congenital heart defects. Thymocytes were released mechanically from tissue and stored at -70 °C as pellets of about 8.5-31 million cells. Genomic DNA was extracted from frozen cell pellets with a QIAsymphony instrument. TCRB and TCRAD loci were amplified from a standardized quantity of quality-controlled genomic DNA using the immunoSEQ multiplex PCR assay. The amplicons spanned the V(D)J region and were long enough to cover the CDR3 and allow V and J genes to be identified. Through the commercial immunoSEQ service, the amplicons were sequenced on an Illumina platform. Processing in the source paper ran as follows. Corrections for primer bias and sequencing errors followed previously described methods, while TCRAD and TCRB definitions were based on the IMGT database. immunoSEQ Analyzer 3.0 and VDJTools were used for repertoire analysis, which covered basic statistics, V/J segment usage, diversity estimates, rarefaction and pairwise overlap. Diversity was estimated using the Chao1, ChaoE, Efron-Thisted, Shannon and inverse Simpson indices, and was also estimated on datasets down-sampled to the size of the smallest sample. Repertoire overlap was assessed by strict matching of CDR3 nucleotide sequence, V gene and J gene, and clustering was done by Jaccard-based multidimensional scaling. Imported from immuneACCESS, the table was reduced by TCRdb to in-frame sequences with V and J called. These copies leave out some clones; in studies compared against another copy, an unresolved V gene accounts for under half, and the cause of the remainder is not known. V and J calls and clone size follow that table, whereas D and trimming were derived from the DNA. This sample has some 72,000 clones in its table, and about 96% of those were observed once. The top ten hold under 0.035% of the sample.

Beyond this particular receptor, the publication reports: On average, thymus samples gave 750,000 to 1,000,000 unique TCRB clonotypes, whereas blood samples gave about 84,000. V and J gene segment usage appeared biased in both thymic and peripheral blood repertoires. Highly overlapping thymic TCR repertoires among unrelated individuals were reported in the related research.

Sequenced: thymus tissue. The clonotype comes from a boy younger than two with a congenital heart defect but otherwise immunologically healthy.

The CDR3 protein: CASSRRTGGRTGELFF. The nucleotide sequence is TGTGCCAGCAGCCGACGGACAGGGGGCAGAACCGGGGAGCTGTTTTTT. This sequence uses TRBV7-9 and TRBJ2-2; 11 middle bases align to TRBD1. The CDR3, cysteine through phenylalanine, is 16 amino acids long. Only the CDR3 portion is preserved as DNA: 48 bases, with reading frame beginning at the first base. At the junction V is shortened by 5 bases and J by 5 bases; bases outside the gene matches: 7. Based on the germline V gene (reference sequence), the CDR1 and CDR2 sequences are SEHNR and FQNEAQ.